This is a list of T cell receptor beta chains from one sample in a study of blood T cell repertoires in COVID-19. Only in-frame clones appear in the TCRdb table, and some are missing; sequencing was by immunoSEQ multiplex PCR. The sample gives roughly 160,000 clones, about four fifths of which show up once; around 18% is in the top ten. Sequencing was performed on PBMCs or T cells enriched from blood (not recorded which). The receptor set was obtained from a man in his sixties who had recovered from COVID-19. CDR3s leave out the opening cysteine and the closing phenylalanine or tryptophan.

V gene	J gene	CDR3 protein
TRBV24-1	TRBJ2-1	ATSELAGGPTNEQF
TRBV29-1	TRBJ2-5	SVGTDQETQY
TRBV18	TRBJ2-2	ASSPQGSANTGELF
TRBV7-9	TRBJ2-1	ASSRWTTSGPNEQF
TRBV28	TRBJ1-5	ASSDGTGSNQPQH
TRBV6-6	TRBJ1-1	ASSHRRTEAF
TRBV19	TRBJ1-2	ASGGTATNYGYT
TRBV5-1	TRBJ2-7	ASRSGTTSYEQY
TRBV5-1	TRBJ2-1	ASSPGTSEFNEQF
TRBV3-1/TRBV3-2	TRBJ2-7	ASSPGTDYEQY